This entry lists 23 T cell receptor beta chains sequenced from one sample in a study of Ad26.COV2.S vaccination and SARS-CoV-2 variants. Data came from immunoSEQ multiplex PCR; TCRdb stores just in-frame clones and leaves some out. Of approximately 240,000 clones in the sample, 70% to 90% are singletons; the top ten hold 9.5% to 12%. Treatment of the sample: approximately 18 received Ad26.COV2.S at low or high dose, single or two shots; 5 received placebo; per-sample allocation not given. Sampling took place 63 days after the first vaccine or placebo injection. Sequencing used peripheral blood, obtained in a trial of Ad26.COV2.S vaccine versus placebo. These receptors all stem from a person aged 18-60 years who received the Ad26.COV2.S COVID-19 vaccine or a placebo.

This clone occurred once. Here the CDR3 reads CASSPIQVYGYTF. Here the CDR3 DNA reads TGTGCCAGCTCACCGATACAGGTATATGGCTACACCTTC. The V call is TRBV18, the J call TRBJ1-2, with D perhaps matching TRBD1 (5 bases). With 3 bases removed from V and 5 bases from J, the gap between germline ends came to 10 bases. Germline V gene data show CDR1 as KGHSH and CDR2 as LQKENI. This CDR3 region has 13 residues. Supplemented by reference TRBV18 and TRBJ1-2, the full variable domain reads NAGVMQNPRHLVRRRGQEARLRCSPMKGHSHVYWYRQLPEEGLKFMVYLQKENIIDESGMPKERFSAEFPKEGPSILRIQQVVRGDSAAYFCASSPIQVYGYTFGSGTRLTVV.

The chain employs TRBV6-4 and TRBJ1-1; D ambiguous. The V end was cut by 6 bases, the J end by 0 bases, with 14 bases between. This CDR3 is built from 15 residues. The germline V gene encodes CDR1 MRHNA and CDR2 SNTAGT. For the CDR3, the DNA is TGTGCCAGCAGGGAAGTCGCGGGTATGAACACTGAAGCTTTCTTT. This sequence encodes CASREVAGMNTEAFF.

This clone was detected only once. The V and J genes are TRBV7-2 and TRBJ2-1; the D gene is possibly TRBD1 (6 bases). The V end lost 2 bases, the J end lost 3 bases, and 14 bases lay between the germline ends. Germline V gene data show CDR1 as SGHTA and CDR2 as FQGNSA. The CDR3 spans 16 residues. CDR3 sequence (DNA): TGTGCCAGCAGCTTAACGACTCCCAGGGGCTACAATGAGCAGTTCTTC. Translation: CASSLTTPRGYNEQFF.

The chain uses TRBV6-6 and TRBJ1-5; possibly TRBD1 for D (6 bases). The V gene lost 2 bases and the J gene lost 5 bases, with 13 bases spanning the gap. Per the germline V gene, CDR1 is MNHNY and CDR2 is SVGAGI (reference sequence). The CDR3 loop spans 15 amino acids. This CDR3 is CASSYPQGLDQPQHF. The CDR3 nucleotides are TGTGCCAGCAGTTACCCACAGGGCCTCGATCAGCCCCAGCATTTT.

The chain links TRBV4-3 to TRBJ2-2; D may be TRBD2 (6 bases). Germline lookup yields CDR1 LGHNA and CDR2 YSLEER. This CDR3 is 15 amino acids long. The V gene lost 0 bases and the J gene lost 6 bases, with 11 bases spanning the gap. Here the CDR3 reads CASSQEGGGAGELFF. The CDR3 DNA sequence: TGCGCCAGCAGCCAAGAGGGAGGCGGTGCCGGGGAGCTGTTTTTT.

The genes are TRBV2 and TRBJ1-5; D not certain. Germline values: CDR1 SNHLY, CDR2 FYNNEI. The CDR3 is made up of 14 amino acids. V was shortened by 1 base and J by 9 bases, with 13 bases between the two germline ends. The CDR3 region is CASSEVRGPGPQHF. CDR3 bases: TGTGCCAGCAGTGAAGTTCGGGGTCCAGGGCCCCAGCATTTT.

The chain couples TRBV11-1 to TRBJ2-1; D possibly corresponds to TRBD2 (5 bases). The germline gives CDR1 SGHAT, CDR2 FQDESV (reference sequence). V lost 3 bases and J lost 4, with 13 bases in between. This CDR3 is built from 15 residues. The CDR3 nucleotides are TGTGCCAGCAGCTTCGCCCATACTAGTTACAATGAGCAGTTCTTC. Translated: CASSFAHTSYNEQFF.

This chain links TRBV13 with TRBJ1-6; weak D call: TRBD1 (6 bases). Trimming pared 3 bases from V and 10 bases from J, leaving 7 bases between. Germline V gives CDR1 PRHDT, CDR2 FYEKMQ (reference sequence). The CDR3 runs to 12 residues. This CDR3 is CASSFGGSPLHF. For the CDR3, the DNA is TGTGCCAGCAGCTTTGGGGGCTCACCCCTCCACTTT. Using reference TRBV13 and TRBJ1-6 for the parts outside the CDR3, the full variable domain is AAGVIQSPRHLIKEKRETATLKCYPIPRHDTVYWYQQGPGQDPQFLISFYEKMQSDKGSIPDRFSAQQFSDYHSELNMSSLELGDSALYFCASSFGGSPLHFGNGTRLTVT.

J is TRBJ2-1 and V is TRBV7-6; D unclear. Trimming left V 4 bases short and J 5 bases short, with 6 bases between. Germline lookup yields CDR1 SGHVS and CDR2 FNYEAQ. There are 12 residues in the CDR3. For the CDR3, the DNA is TGTGCCAGCAGCTCCTCTAACAATGAGCAGTTCTTC. Amino acid sequence: CASSSSNNEQFF.

Here the CDR3 reads CASSEASNYGYTF. CDR3 coding DNA: TGCGCCAGCAGTGAGGCGTCTAACTATGGCTACACCTTC. The chain couples TRBV5-1 to TRBJ1-2; D is uncertain. Germline CDR1 and CDR2: SGHRS and YFSETQ. The CDR3 is 13 residues long. Trimming pared 5 bases from V and 0 bases from J, leaving 8 bases between.

In its sample, this clone was seen once. The V gene is TRBV11-3, the J gene TRBJ2-1; 7 nucleotides agree with TRBD1. The CDR3 extends over 15 amino acids. From germline, CDR1 is SGHNT and CDR2 YENEEA. Germline trimming cut 1 base from V and 5 bases from J; bases unmatched to any gene: 5. The chain's CDR3 is CASSLGQGTHNEQFF. Here the CDR3 DNA reads TGTGCCAGCAGCTTAGGACAGGGAACTCACAATGAGCAGTTCTTC.

The chain carries TRBV28 and TRBJ1-2, with D maybe TRBD1 (5 bases). The CDR3 totals 13 residues. From germline, CDR1 is MDHEN and CDR2 SYDVKM. V was trimmed by 5 bases and J by 8 bases, leaving 15 bases between them. The CDR3 bases are TGTGCCAGCAGTCCCTTCATTGGGGGGGGCTACACCTTC. This translates into CASSPFIGGGYTF.

The gene calls are TRBV7-3 and TRBJ2-1; weak D call: TRBD1 (6 bases). The CDR3 loop spans 16 amino acids. Germline V lookup: CDR1 SGHTA, CDR2 FQGTGA. Trimming shortened V by 2 bases and J by 0 bases, and 11 bases separated the two germline ends. CDR3 in DNA: TGTGCCAGCAGCTTATGGGGGCGCAGCTCCTACAATGAGCAGTTCTTC. Translated: CASSLWGRSSYNEQFF.

This clone was seen a handful of times. This chain joins TRBV10-3 and TRBJ1-2; D perhaps matches TRBD1 (5 bases). The CDR3 spans 14 residues. The germline gives CDR1 ENHRY, CDR2 SYGVKD. Trimming took off 4 bases at V and 2 bases at J, with 11 bases between the two ends. As DNA, the CDR3 is TGTGCCATCAGTGCTCAGGACACCAACTATGGCTACACCTTC. It translates to CAISAQDTNYGYTF.

The chain uses TRBV10-3 and TRBJ2-3; tentative D call: TRBD2 (7 bases). Trimming took off 6 bases at V and 6 bases at J, with 19 bases between the two ends. Germline V gene sequence: CDR1 ENHRY, CDR2 SYGVKD. This CDR3 region has 15 residues. CDR3 bases: TGTGCCATCAGAGGTCGGGGGGCCCCGGTGGATACGCAGTATTTT. Translation: CAIRGRGAPVDTQYF.

V and J are TRBV4-3 and TRBJ2-7, with a possible D match to TRBD1 (5 bases). The V gene lost 0 bases and the J gene lost 2 bases, with 11 bases spanning the gap. This CDR3 is 15 amino acids long. From germline, CDR1 is LGHNA and CDR2 YSLEER. The CDR3 bases are TGCGCCAGCAGCCAAGAAACAGGTCCGACCTACGAGCAGTACTTC. Protein: CASSQETGPTYEQYF.

This rearrangement joins TRBV6-1 to TRBJ1-2; D uncertain. The length of the CDR3 is 14 residues. Germline V lookup: CDR1 MNHNS, CDR2 SASEGT. Trimming took 3 bases from V and 5 from J, leaving 13 bases between them. As DNA, the CDR3 is TGTGCCAGCAGTGAGGCCTGGCTAGGGTATGGCTACACCTTC. Residues: CASSEAWLGYGYTF.

V is TRBV28 and J is TRBJ1-2, with 11 nucleotides matching TRBD1. The CDR3 is 15 residues long. Trimming removed 6 bases from V and 7 bases from J; junction bases left unmatched: 10. Germline CDR1 reads MDHEN; CDR2 reads SYDVKM. CDR3 in amino acids: CASRWDRGGFSGYTF. The CDR3 DNA follows: TGTGCCAGCAGGTGGGACAGGGGGGGCTTTTCTGGCTACACCTTC.

The chain couples TRBV10-3 to TRBJ2-7; 11 positions agree with TRBD2. This CDR3 spans 15 amino acids. V dropped 10 bases and J dropped 0; count of bases not matched to a gene: 8. Germline CDR1 ENHRY, CDR2 SYGVKD. CDR3 coding DNA: TGTGCCACTTTGGGACTAGCGGAGGGCTCCTACGAGCAGTACTTC. It is translated as CATLGLAEGSYEQYF.

The chain links TRBV30 to TRBJ1-6; 7 nucleotides agree with TRBD1. Germline CDR1 and CDR2: GTSNPN and SVGIG (reference sequence). The CDR3 is 13 residues long. The V and J ends lost 0 bases and 9 bases, in that order; junction bases with no gene match: 2. The CDR3 DNA sequence: TGTGCCTGGAGTGTATACAGGGGTTCACCCCTCCACTTT. Translated, it gives CAWSVYRGSPLHF.

The genes are TRBV28 and TRBJ2-6; TRBD2 matches at 13 bases. CDR1 and CDR2 from the germline V gene are MDHEN and SYDVKM. Losses at the gene ends were 10 bases for V and 0 bases for J; bases not matched to a gene: 9. The CDR3 is 18 residues long. CDR3 nucleotides: TGTGCCACCTACGCGGGACTAGCGGGGAACTCTGGGGCCAACGTCCTGACTTTC. It translates to CATYAGLAGNSGANVLTF.

Here the CDR3 DNA reads TGTGCAAGTCGCTTAGCGCTAACAGGGACTTCTGGAAACACCATATATTTT. It is translated as CASRLALTGTSGNTIYF. This chain links TRBV12-2 with TRBJ1-3. TRBV12-2 corresponds to a pseudogene. This CDR3 has 17 amino acids.

The rearrangement links TRBV6-5 to TRBJ2-5; the D gene is possibly TRBD1 (6 bases). Between the trimmed V and J ends, which lost 3 bases and 3 bases, there was a span of 14 bases. CDR3 length: 15 residues. Germline CDR1 MNHEY, CDR2 SVGAGI. CDR3 protein: CASSYGGAREETQYF. CDR3 nucleotide sequence: TGTGCCAGCAGTTATGGGGGCGCCAGGGAAGAGACCCAGTACTTC.